These 30 T cell receptor beta chains were sequenced from one sample in a study of blood T cell repertoires in COVID-19. The data were produced by immunoSEQ multiplex PCR, yet TCRdb's version contains in-frame clones alone and is incomplete. The top ten clones hold roughly 9.2% of a sample with 55,000 to 65,000 clones, around 90% of them seen once. Material for sequencing was peripheral blood. The receptors here all came from a woman of 80 years or more with active COVID-19.

The chain joins TRBV7-2 to TRBJ2-2; D unresolved. Germline V gene lookup returns CDR1 SGHTA and CDR2 FQGNSA. The CDR3 loop spans 17 amino acids. V lost 2 bases, J lost 2 bases, and 15 bases lay in between. The CDR3: CASSLKFLGFNTGELFF. CDR3 nucleotide sequence: TGTGCCAGCAGCTTAAAATTTCTCGGTTTTAACACCGGGGAGCTGTTTTTT.

The J gene is TRBJ2-1, the V gene TRBV5-1; weak D call: TRBD1 (5 bases). Trimming took off 4 bases at V and 7 bases at J, with 15 bases between the two ends. Germline assignment: CDR1 SGHRS and CDR2 YFSETQ. The CDR3 length is 14 residues. The CDR3 DNA follows: TGCGCCAGCAGCCCAGGACACAGACAGAATGAGCAGTTCTTC. Translated: CASSPGHRQNEQFF. The full variable domain, its missing parts supplied by reference TRBV5-1 and TRBJ2-1, is KAGVTQTPRYLIKTRGQQVTLSCSPISGHRSVSWYQQTPGQGLQFLFEYFSETQRNKGNFPGRFSGRQFSNSRSEMNVSTLELGDSALYLCASSPGHRQNEQFFGPGTRLTVL.

The chain joins TRBV5-1 to TRBJ2-3, with TRBD2 matching over 10 bases. CDR1 and CDR2 (germline): SGHRS, YFSETQ. The CDR3 is made up of 16 amino acids. J lost 1 base, V lost 7 bases, and 9 bases had no gene match. The CDR3 spells CASCVIAGGGTDTQYF. CDR3 sequence (DNA): TGCGCCAGCTGCGTCATAGCGGGGGGTGGCACAGATACGCAGTATTTT.

The V gene is TRBV7-8, the J gene TRBJ2-2, with D possibly matching TRBD1 (6 bases). The CDR3 is 15 residues long. The germline V gene encodes CDR1 SGHVS and CDR2 FQNEAQ. V was clipped by 3 bases and J by 3 bases, with 11 bases between them. The CDR3 reads CASSFATGYTGELFF. In DNA, the CDR3 is TGTGCCAGCAGCTTCGCGACAGGCTACACCGGGGAGCTGTTTTTT. The entire variable domain, with the rest obtained from reference TRBV7-8 and TRBJ2-2, is as follows: GAGVSQSPRYKVAKRGQDVALRCDPISGHVSLFWYQQALGQGPEFLTYFQNEAQLDKSGLPSDRFFAERPEGSVSTLKIQRTQQEDSAVYLCASSFATGYTGELFFGEGSRLTVL.

In its sample, this clone was seen a few times. J is TRBJ2-7 and V is TRBV5-1, with D possibly matching TRBD2 (5 bases). This CDR3 contains 13 residues. Germline V gene lookup returns CDR1 SGHRS and CDR2 YFSETQ. The germline V and J ends were trimmed by 3 bases and 1 base, with 8 bases remaining between them. The CDR3 is CASSSQRSYEQYF. In nucleotides, the CDR3 is TGCGCCAGCAGCTCCCAGCGGTCCTACGAGCAGTACTTC.

This clone was observed a single time. CDR3 region: CASSRRWGPRKETQYF. In DNA form, the CDR3 reads TGTGCCAGCAGCAGAAGGTGGGGGCCGAGAAAAGAGACCCAGTACTTC. V is TRBV5-4 and J is TRBJ2-5; D might be TRBD1 (6 bases). This CDR3 has 16 amino acids. Germline assignment: CDR1 SGHNT and CDR2 YYREEE (reference sequence). Trimming took off 4 bases at V and 3 bases at J, with 19 bases between the two ends.

The rearrangement uses TRBV11-3 and TRBJ2-3; 9 nucleotides agree with TRBD2. V lost 5 bases to trimming and J lost 5 bases; unmatched junction nucleotides: 8. This CDR3 has 15 residues. The V gene's germline CDR1 is SGHNT and CDR2 YENEEA. The CDR3 region is CASSPRGGAIDTQYF. The CDR3 nucleotides are TGTGCCAGCAGCCCACGCGGGGGGGCCATAGATACGCAGTATTTT.

This clone was recorded a few times. CDR3 sequence: CASSHETTGGGETQYF. CDR3 sequence (DNA): TGTGCCAGCAGCCATGAGACTACAGGGGGCGGAGAGACCCAGTACTTC. V is TRBV7-8 and J is TRBJ2-5; the match to TRBD1 covers 9 bases. This CDR3 has 16 amino acids. J gave up 4 bases and V 5 bases, and 11 bases lay outside the gene matches. The germline CDR1 and CDR2 sequences are SGHVS and FQNEAQ.

The V call is TRBV5-1, the J call TRBJ1-6; 7 nucleotides match TRBD1. This CDR3 has 16 residues. In germline, CDR1 is SGHRS, CDR2 YFSETQ. With 1 base clipped from V and 6 bases from J, the junction kept 7 bases outside the gene matches. The CDR3 bases are TGCGCCAGCAGCTTGAATTGGGGACAGACTAATTCACCCCTCCACTTT. It encodes CASSLNWGQTNSPLHF.

The chain couples TRBV27 to TRBJ2-1; no reliable D call. V was pared by 1 base and J by 5 bases, with 9 bases between. The CDR3 totals 14 residues. The germline CDR1 and CDR2 sequences are MNHEY and SMNVEV (reference sequence). CDR3 bases: TGTGCCAGCAGTTTATTCACAGTTAACAATGAGCAGTTCTTC. This encodes CASSLFTVNNEQFF.

The gene calls are TRBV15 and TRBJ1-6; D is unresolved. CDR1 is LNHNV and CDR2 is YYDKDF in the germline V gene (reference sequence). The CDR3 sequence is 15 residues long. V was pared by 0 bases and J by 9 bases, with 12 bases between. The DNA of the CDR3 is TGTGCCACCAGCAGAGATCCCTTATCCGGTTCACCCCTCCACTTT. Translated: CATSRDPLSGSPLHF.

The chain carries TRBV3-1 (or the pseudogene TRBV3-2) and TRBJ2-1, with 9 bases lining up with TRBD2. The junction had 9 bases not matched to a gene; V was cut back by 7 bases and J by 5 bases. CDR1 is LGHDT, CDR2 YNNKEL, per germline (reference sequence). There are 15 residues in the CDR3. The CDR3 spells CASTPVAGANNEQFF. The CDR3 bases are TGTGCCAGCACCCCGGTAGCGGGGGCTAACAATGAGCAGTTCTTC.

The sample holds one count of this clone. V and J are TRBV2 and TRBJ2-2; the match to TRBD1 covers 9 bases. The ends lost 2 bases at V and 6 bases at J; junction bases unmatched: 7. The CDR3 has 16 residues. CDR1 is SNHLY, CDR2 FYNNEI, per germline. The CDR3 sequence: CASSEFRQGVSGELFF. The CDR3 DNA reads as TGTGCCAGCAGTGAATTCCGACAGGGGGTCTCCGGGGAGCTGTTTTTT.

This clone occurred a few times. This chain joins TRBV29-1 and TRBJ1-1, with unresolved D. Per the germline V gene, CDR1 is SQVTM and CDR2 is ANQGSEA. The CDR3 spans 14 residues. V was cut by 5 bases and J by 1 base, with 14 bases left in between. The CDR3 protein is CSVRGGEWNTEAFF. DNA of the CDR3: TGCAGCGTTCGGGGAGGTGAGTGGAACACTGAAGCTTTCTTT.

The chain couples TRBV7-6 to TRBJ1-5; 9 nucleotides agree with TRBD1. CDR3 size: 15 residues. From germline, CDR1 is SGHVS and CDR2 FNYEAQ. With 5 bases clipped from V and 7 bases from J, the junction kept 9 bases outside the gene matches. CDR3 region: CASSELGQGNQPQHF. The CDR3 coding sequence is TGTGCCAGCAGCGAATTGGGACAGGGAAACCAGCCCCAGCATTTT.

The V and J genes are TRBV7-8 and TRBJ2-7, with 8 positions matching TRBD1. Looked up from germline, CDR1 is SGHVS and CDR2 is FQNEAQ. CDR3 size: 16 residues. V was clipped by 4 bases and J by 4 bases; unmatched bases: 12. The DNA of the CDR3 is TGTGCCAGCAGCTCAGTGTTTTACAGGGGGAGTTACGAGCAGTACTTC. Protein: CASSSVFYRGSYEQYF.

The J gene is TRBJ2-5, the V gene TRBV7-2; possible D gene TRBD1, 6 bases. Trimming took 2 bases from V and 5 from J, leaving 9 bases between them. CDR3 length: 13 amino acids. The germline V gene has CDR1 SGHTA and CDR2 FQGNSA. CDR3 sequence: CASSLQGIETQYF. CDR3 nucleotides: TGTGCCAGCAGCTTACAGGGGATTGAGACCCAGTACTTC.

This clone was found once. This chain links TRBV5-1 with TRBJ2-7; D possibly corresponds to TRBD2 (6 bases). Germline assignment: CDR1 SGHRS and CDR2 YFSETQ. With 0 bases removed from V and 6 bases from J, the gap between germline ends came to 10 bases. The CDR3 has 13 residues. The CDR3 loop reads CASSLVEGGEQYV. CDR3 bases: TGCGCCAGCAGCTTGGTGGAGGGTGGCGAGCAGTACGTC.

This clone rates as medium-sized. The chain joins TRBV2 to TRBJ2-2; D not resolved. Looked up from germline, CDR1 is SNHLY and CDR2 is FYNNEI. CDR3 size: 13 residues. With 7 bases removed from V and 6 bases from J, the gap between germline ends came to 12 bases. CDR3 residues: CASNSLTAGELFF. The CDR3 nucleotides read TGTGCCAGCAACTCCCTCACGGCCGGGGAGCTGTTTTTT.

The chain is built from TRBV3-1 (or the pseudogene TRBV3-2) and TRBJ2-5; TRBD2 matches at 8 bases. Germline V gene lookup returns CDR1 LGHDT and CDR2 YNNKEL (reference sequence). The CDR3 is made up of 15 amino acids. V gave up 1 base and J gave up 2 bases; unmatched junction bases: 3. The CDR3 region has the DNA TGTGCCAGCAGCCAAGGTCGCGGGAGGCAAGAGACCCAGTACTTC. The encoded protein is CASSQGRGRQETQYF.

Here the CDR3 reads CASSYDRGETQYF. The CDR3 bases are TGTGCCAGCAGCTATGACAGGGGAGAGACCCAGTACTTC. The chain links TRBV7-8 to TRBJ2-5; 8 bases match TRBD1. V shed 4 bases and J 4 bases; nucleotides not matched to a gene: 2. CDR1 and CDR2 from the germline V gene are SGHVS and FQNEAQ. This CDR3 has 13 residues.

This chain links TRBV27 with TRBJ1-2; D ambiguous. The CDR3 extends over 12 amino acids. Looked up from germline, CDR1 is MNHEY and CDR2 is SMNVEV (reference sequence). V lost 9 bases, J lost 6 bases, and 14 bases lay in between. In DNA, the CDR3 is TGTGCCAGACTTCGCCACAGCCATGGCTACACCTTC. Protein sequence: CARLRHSHGYTF.

The chain recombines TRBV7-8 with TRBJ2-2; TRBD2 agrees at 12 bases. The V and J ends lost 1 base and 6 bases, in that order; junction bases with no gene match: 3. The germline V gene has CDR1 SGHVS and CDR2 FQNEAQ. This CDR3 spans 16 amino acids. The CDR3 DNA reads TGTGCCAGCAGCTTAGTTCTAGCGGGGGGGCCCGGGGAGCTGTTTTTT. Its translation is CASSLVLAGGPGELFF.

The rearrangement joins TRBV10-1 to TRBJ2-7; TRBD2 might be the D (6 bases). V was clipped by 2 bases and J by 6 bases, with 23 bases between them. Germline-derived CDR1 and CDR2 are WNHNN and SYGVQD (reference sequence). This CDR3 has 17 residues. The chain's CDR3 is CASSEVIWGTNGGEQYF. The CDR3 DNA is TGCGCCAGCAGTGAGGTAATTTGGGGGACCAACGGGGGCGAGCAGTACTTC.

The CDR3 nucleotides read TGTGCCAGCAGCCTGCTTTACGGCGGAGTTGACAATGAGCAGTTCTTC. Amino acids: CASSLLYGGVDNEQFF. This chain connects TRBV7-9 to TRBJ2-1; D remains unclear. Per the germline V gene, CDR1 is SEHNR and CDR2 is FQNEAQ (reference sequence). V lost 5 bases, J lost 5 bases, and 19 bases lay in between. The CDR3 extends over 16 amino acids.

The chain links TRBV5-4 to TRBJ1-6; the D is unclear. CDR1 SGHNT and CDR2 YYREEE come from the germline V gene (reference sequence). The CDR3 covers 16 residues. V lost 0 bases and J lost 7, with 14 bases in between. CDR3 DNA sequence: TGTGCCAGCAGCTTGGGCGGGGAGGGAAGGAATTCACCCCTCCACTTT. Its protein is CASSLGGEGRNSPLHF.

The rearrangement uses TRBV29-1 and TRBJ2-5; 7 nucleotides align to TRBD2. CDR1 and CDR2 from the germline V gene are SQVTM and ANQGSEA. With V trimmed by 1 base and J by 5 bases, 7 bases remained unmatched. The CDR3 spans 14 residues. The CDR3 spells CSVEAPRGEETQYF. For the CDR3, the DNA is TGCAGCGTTGAAGCGCCCCGGGGGGAGGAGACCCAGTACTTC.

J is TRBJ1-1 and V is TRBV5-4, with TRBD1 identical over 9 bases. Looked up from germline, CDR1 is SGHNT and CDR2 is YYREEE (reference sequence). CDR3 length equals 15 residues. The J segment lost 0 bases and the V segment lost 4 bases, leaving 4 bases of the junction unmatched. The CDR3 nucleotides read TGTGCCAGCAGCCCTGGGACAGGGATGAACACTGAAGCTTTCTTT. Translation: CASSPGTGMNTEAFF. The full variable domain, its missing parts supplied by reference TRBV5-4 and TRBJ1-1, is ETGVTQSPTHLIKTRGQQVTLRCSSQSGHNTVSWYQQALGQGPQFIFQYYREEENGRGNFPPRFSGLQFPNYSSELNVNALELDDSALYLCASSPGTGMNTEAFFGQGTRLTVV.

This clone has a single count. The genes are TRBV7-6 and TRBJ2-5; 8 bases agree with TRBD2. The J segment lost 0 bases and the V segment lost 1 base, leaving 4 bases of the junction unmatched. Germline V gives CDR1 SGHVS, CDR2 FNYEAQ. The CDR3 has 16 residues. The CDR3 DNA reads TGTGCCAGCAGCTTAGGCAGCGGGGGCTACCAAGAGACCCAGTACTTC. Its translation: CASSLGSGGYQETQYF. Based on the CDR3 plus reference TRBV7-6 and TRBJ2-5, the full variable domain is GAGVSQSPRYKVTKRGQDVALRCDPISGHVSLYWYRQALGQGPEFLTYFNYEAQQDKSGLPNDRFSAERPEGSISTLTIQRTEQRDSAMYRCASSLGSGGYQETQYFGPGTRLLVL.

This chain uses TRBV28 with TRBJ2-5, with 7 bases aligning to TRBD1. Germline-derived CDR1 and CDR2 are MDHEN and SYDVKM. The J segment lost 5 bases and the V segment lost 6 bases, leaving 6 bases of the junction unmatched. The CDR3 covers 13 residues. CDR3 coding DNA: TGTGCCAGCAGCCGACAGGGTCCGGAGACCCAGTACTTC. Translated: CASSRQGPETQYF.